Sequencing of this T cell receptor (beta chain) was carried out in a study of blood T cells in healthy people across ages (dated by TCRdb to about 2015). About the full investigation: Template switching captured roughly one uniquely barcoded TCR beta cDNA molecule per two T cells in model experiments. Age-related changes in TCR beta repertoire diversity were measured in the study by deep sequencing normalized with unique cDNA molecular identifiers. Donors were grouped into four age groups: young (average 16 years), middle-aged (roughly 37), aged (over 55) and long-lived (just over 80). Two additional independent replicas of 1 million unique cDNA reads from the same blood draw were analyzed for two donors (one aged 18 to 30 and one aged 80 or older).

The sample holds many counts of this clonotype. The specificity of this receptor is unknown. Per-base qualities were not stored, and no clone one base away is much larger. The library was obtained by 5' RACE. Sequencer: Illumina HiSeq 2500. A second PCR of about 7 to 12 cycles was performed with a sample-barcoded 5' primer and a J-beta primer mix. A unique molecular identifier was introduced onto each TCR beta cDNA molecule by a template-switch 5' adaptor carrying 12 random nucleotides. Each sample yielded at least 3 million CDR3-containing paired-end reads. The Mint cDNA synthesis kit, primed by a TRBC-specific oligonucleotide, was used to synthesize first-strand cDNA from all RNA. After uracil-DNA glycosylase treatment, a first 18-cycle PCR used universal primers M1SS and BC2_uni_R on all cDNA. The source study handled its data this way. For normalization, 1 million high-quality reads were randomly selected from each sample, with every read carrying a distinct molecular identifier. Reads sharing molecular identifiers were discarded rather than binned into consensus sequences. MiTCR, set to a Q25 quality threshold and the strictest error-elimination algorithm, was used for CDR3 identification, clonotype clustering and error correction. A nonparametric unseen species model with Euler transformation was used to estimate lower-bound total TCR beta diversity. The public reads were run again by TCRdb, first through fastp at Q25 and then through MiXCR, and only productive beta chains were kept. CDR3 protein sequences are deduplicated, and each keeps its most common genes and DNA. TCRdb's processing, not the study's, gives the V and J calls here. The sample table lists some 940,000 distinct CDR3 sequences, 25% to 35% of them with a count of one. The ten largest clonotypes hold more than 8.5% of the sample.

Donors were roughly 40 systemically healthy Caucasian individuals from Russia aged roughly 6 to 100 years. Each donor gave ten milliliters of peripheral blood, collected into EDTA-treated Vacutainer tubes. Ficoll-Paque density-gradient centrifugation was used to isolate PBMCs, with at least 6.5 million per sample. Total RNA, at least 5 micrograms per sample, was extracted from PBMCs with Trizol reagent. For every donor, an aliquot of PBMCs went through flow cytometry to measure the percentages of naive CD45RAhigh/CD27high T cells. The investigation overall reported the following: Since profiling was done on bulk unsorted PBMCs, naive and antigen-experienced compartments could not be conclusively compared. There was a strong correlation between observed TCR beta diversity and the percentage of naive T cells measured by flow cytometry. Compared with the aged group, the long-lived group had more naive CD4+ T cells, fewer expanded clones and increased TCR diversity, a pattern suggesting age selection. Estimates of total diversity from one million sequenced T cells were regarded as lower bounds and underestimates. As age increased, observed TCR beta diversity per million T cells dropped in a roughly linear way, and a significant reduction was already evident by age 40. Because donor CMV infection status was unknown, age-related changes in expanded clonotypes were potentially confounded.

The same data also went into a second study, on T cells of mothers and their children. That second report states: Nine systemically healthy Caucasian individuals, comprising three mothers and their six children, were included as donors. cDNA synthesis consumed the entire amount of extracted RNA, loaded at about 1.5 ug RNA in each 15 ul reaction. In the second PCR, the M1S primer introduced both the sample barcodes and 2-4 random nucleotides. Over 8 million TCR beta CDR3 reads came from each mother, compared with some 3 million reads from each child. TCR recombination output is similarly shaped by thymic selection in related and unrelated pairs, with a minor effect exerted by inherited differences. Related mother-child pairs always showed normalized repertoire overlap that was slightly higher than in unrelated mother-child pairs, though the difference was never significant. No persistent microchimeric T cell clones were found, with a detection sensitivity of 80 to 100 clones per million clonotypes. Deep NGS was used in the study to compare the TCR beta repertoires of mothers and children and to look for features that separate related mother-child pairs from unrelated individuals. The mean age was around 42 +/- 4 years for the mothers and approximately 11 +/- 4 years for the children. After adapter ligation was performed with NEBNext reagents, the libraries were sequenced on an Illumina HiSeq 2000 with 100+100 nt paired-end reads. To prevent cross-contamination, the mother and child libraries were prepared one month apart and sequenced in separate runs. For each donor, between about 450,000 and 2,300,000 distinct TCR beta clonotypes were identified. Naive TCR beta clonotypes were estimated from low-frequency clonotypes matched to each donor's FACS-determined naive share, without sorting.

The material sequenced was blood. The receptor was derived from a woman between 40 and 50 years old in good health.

The CDR3 loop reads CASSLYASRNEQFF. In nucleotides, the sequence is TGTGCCAGCAGCTTATATGCCAGCCGCAATGAGCAGTTCTTC. The sequence links TRBV7-9 to TRBJ2-1; there is no confident call for the D gene. Its CDR3 holds 14 amino acids, cysteine through phenylalanine. Solely the CDR3 DNA is kept, with 42 bases framed from the first base. A distance of 11 bases separates the germline ends of V and J, which lose 2 bases and 6 bases respectively. CDR1 and CDR2, looked up from the germline V gene (reference sequence), are SEHNR and FQNEAQ.